The 17 T cell receptor beta chains given below trace back to one sample, sequenced in a study of CD8+ T cells in alopecia areata. Extracted RNA was reverse transcribed, and the resulting cDNA served as sequencing template. Sequencing was performed with immunoSEQ multiplex PCR; in TCRdb, only in-frame clones are kept and a portion is missing. This sample has approximately 150,000 clones, with about 54% found just once. Treatment: oral pan-JAK inhibitor, 5-10 mg twice daily. The source was CD4+ T cells sorted from blood, collected at roughly week 55, from a patient treated with tofacitinib. The origin of the receptors is a human donor with alopecia areata.

The V and J genes are TRBV9 and TRBJ1-1; TRBD1 might be the D (5 bases). The germline V gene encodes CDR1 SGDLS and CDR2 YYNGEE. V lost 3 bases, J lost 0 bases, and 9 bases lay in between. The CDR3 is 14 residues long. CDR3 in amino acids: CASSEGPMNTEAFF. CDR3 in DNA: TGTGCCAGCAGCGAGGGACCGATGAACACTGAAGCTTTCTTT.

This clone was observed a few times. This chain uses TRBV27 with TRBJ1-6; D may be TRBD1 (6 bases). The CDR3 totals 20 residues. Trimming cost V 6 bases and J 2 bases, with 26 bases left between them. CDR1 is MNHEY and CDR2 is SMNVEV in the germline V gene (reference sequence). CDR3: CASRTLGGQTGPPYNSPLHF. The CDR3 DNA sequence: TGTGCCAGCAGAACCCTGGGGGGGCAAACGGGCCCGCCCTATAATTCACCCCTCCACTTT.

The chain employs TRBV19 and TRBJ2-5; D call uncertain. Trimming took off 3 bases at V and 1 base at J, with 12 bases between the two ends. The CDR3 has 15 amino acids. Germline V CDR1 and CDR2: LNHDA, SQIVND (reference sequence). CDR3 DNA: TGTGCCAGTAGTATCGGCAAGCTGAGCCAAGAGACCCAGTACTTC. It specifies CASSIGKLSQETQYF.

This chain links TRBV27 with TRBJ2-7, with D uncertain. The CDR3 is 15 residues long. V was clipped by 2 bases and J by 6 bases, with 17 bases between them. Germline CDR1 is MNHEY and CDR2 is SMNVEV (reference sequence). CDR3 protein: CASSLRLGSKSEQYF. CDR3 in DNA: TGTGCCAGCAGTTTACGGCTCGGCTCTAAAAGCGAGCAGTACTTC.

This chain joins TRBV5-1 and TRBJ2-3, with unresolved D. The germline V gene has CDR1 SGHRS and CDR2 YFSETQ. This CDR3 is 15 amino acids long. Between the trimmed V and J ends, which lost 0 bases and 2 bases, there was a span of 10 bases. CDR3 residues: CASSLAQINTDTQYF. The CDR3, as DNA: TGCGCCAGCAGCTTGGCCCAGATTAACACAGATACGCAGTATTTT.

This clone was seen more than once but under ten times. V usage is TRBV29-1 and J usage is TRBJ2-5, with D uncertain. CDR1 is SQVTM and CDR2 is ANQGSEA in the germline V gene. This CDR3 region has 12 residues. V lost 2 bases and J 5 bases, leaving 9 bases between the germline ends. The CDR3 DNA is TGCAGCGTTGAAAAGCTTAGGGAGACCCAGTACTTC. As protein: CSVEKLRETQYF.

Concerning this clone: This sample also contains other DNA sequences that code for the same CDR3. The chain employs TRBV29-1 and TRBJ2-1, with D maybe TRBD2 (5 bases). The CDR3 has 10 amino acids. V dropped 4 bases and J dropped 8 bases, with 6 bases sitting between them. Germline V gene lookup returns CDR1 SQVTM and CDR2 ANQGSEA. CDR3 residues: CSVGGYEQFF. Written as DNA, the CDR3 is TGCAGCGTTGGAGGGTATGAGCAGTTCTTC.

This clone was counted only a few times. The chain couples TRBV6-6 to TRBJ1-6, with TRBD1 matching over 7 bases. The CDR3 is made up of 13 amino acids. Germline CDR1 and CDR2: MNHNY and SVGAGI (reference sequence). Trimming removed 6 bases from V and 8 bases from J; junction bases left unmatched: 4. CDR3 sequence: CASRWDSDSPLHF. CDR3 in DNA: TGTGCCAGCAGATGGGACAGCGATTCACCCCTCCACTTT.

This chain links TRBV30 with TRBJ1-1; D gene unclear. Looked up from germline, CDR1 is GTSNPN and CDR2 is SVGIG (reference sequence). V was clipped by 0 bases and J by 9 bases, with 5 bases between them. CDR3 size: 10 residues. The CDR3 nucleotides read TGTGCCTGGAGTGTCAAGCAAGCTTTCTTT. Protein sequence: CAWSVKQAFF.

CDR3 residues: CASSPHLQTWNYEQYF. CDR3 DNA sequence: TGCGCCAGCAGCCCTCATTTGCAGACCTGGAACTACGAGCAGTACTTC. V usage is TRBV5-1 and J usage is TRBJ2-7; no definite D call. Trimming shortened V by 4 bases and J by 3 bases, and 20 bases separated the two germline ends. The CDR3 is 16 residues long. Per germline, CDR1 SGHRS and CDR2 YFSETQ.

The chain joins TRBV4-2 to TRBJ2-5; D unresolved. Looked up from germline, CDR1 is LGHNA and CDR2 is YNFKEQ. V was shortened by 0 bases and J by 4 bases, with 9 bases between the two germline ends. The CDR3 totals 14 residues. The CDR3 region has the DNA TGTGCCAGCAGCCAAGATTATAAAGGAGAGACCCAGTACTTC. Encoded protein: CASSQDYKGETQYF.

The chain links TRBV7-2 to TRBJ2-1; D unclear. Trimming took 1 base from V and 3 from J, leaving 7 bases between them. CDR1 and CDR2 (germline): SGHTA, FQGNSA. The CDR3 has 14 residues. In DNA, the CDR3 is TGTGCCAGCAGCTTAGAGGGTTTCTACAATGAGCAGTTCTTC. This codes for CASSLEGFYNEQFF.

The chain couples TRBV2 to TRBJ2-1; TRBD1 matches at 7 bases. The germline CDR1 and CDR2 sequences are SNHLY and FYNNEI. The CDR3 extends over 11 amino acids. Germline trimming cut 4 bases from V and 9 bases from J; bases unmatched to any gene: 0. The CDR3: CASSGDSEQFF. CDR3 DNA: TGTGCCAGCAGTGGGGACAGTGAGCAGTTCTTC.

The rearrangement links TRBV4-1 to TRBJ2-7, with D uncertain. Trimming pared 0 bases from V and 1 base from J, leaving 7 bases between. CDR3 length: 14 amino acids. Germline loops: CDR1 MGHRA, CDR2 YSYEKL. Here the CDR3 reads CASSQDPLSYEQYF. DNA for the CDR3: TGCGCCAGCAGCCAAGATCCGCTATCCTACGAGCAGTACTTC.

This clone was seen only a few times. The genes are TRBV10-3 and TRBJ2-3, with D perhaps TRBD2 (5 bases). The CDR3 spans 12 residues. Germline assignment: CDR1 ENHRY and CDR2 SYGVKD. V shed 2 bases and J shed 8 bases, with 8 bases lying between them. CDR3 sequence reads: CAISEPRGTQYF. The DNA for the CDR3 is TGTGCCATCAGTGAGCCTCGGGGTACGCAGTATTTT.

The chain couples TRBV7-2 to TRBJ1-1; D is uncertain. The CDR3 covers 15 residues. CDR1 and CDR2 (germline): SGHTA, FQGNSA. Trimming removed 6 bases from V and 0 bases from J, with 14 bases in between. For the CDR3, the DNA is TGTGCCAGCAGTCCCAATCTCGGTGTGAACACTGAAGCTTTCTTT. Translated, it gives CASSPNLGVNTEAFF.

The chain combines TRBV6-6 with TRBJ2-3, with 10 nucleotides matching TRBD1. V was clipped by 6 bases and J by 3 bases; unmatched bases: 3. CDR3 length equals 14 residues. Germline CDR1 is MNHNY and CDR2 is SVGAGI (reference sequence). The CDR3: CASSGTGVTDTQYF. The CDR3 DNA reads TGTGCCAGCAGCGGGACAGGGGTAACAGATACGCAGTATTTT.